Below are 30 T cell receptor beta chains sequenced from a single sample in a study of T cell clonotyping in hematopoietic cell transplantation. The time point is: recipient sample about 28 days before transplant, after cytoreduction. The protocol was immunoSEQ multiplex PCR, while the TCRdb copy is restricted to in-frame clones and leaves out a portion. The table shows around 80,000 clones, with approximately 95% occurring only once. The sequencing here drew on peripheral blood mononuclear cells, taken before stem cell transplant. The receptors shown here come from a woman aged 45-59 years with acute myeloid leukemia. Some clones in this sample may be carry-over from other donors' samples.

The chain combines TRBV29-1 with TRBJ2-7; D gene uncertain. Trimming took 3 bases from V and 3 from J, leaving 6 bases between them. Germline CDR1 and CDR2: SQVTM and ANQGSEA. This CDR3 has 11 amino acids. The chain's CDR3 is CSVDKGYEQYF. The CDR3, as DNA: TGCAGCGTTGATAAGGGCTACGAGCAGTACTTC.

The rearrangement links TRBV9 to TRBJ1-2, with a possible D match to TRBD1 (5 bases). The CDR3 contains 12 residues. The germline V and J ends were trimmed by 5 bases and 7 bases, with 12 bases remaining between them. Per germline, CDR1 SGDLS and CDR2 YYNGEE. The DNA for the CDR3 is TGTGCCAGCAGGAGAGGGGTCGTTGGCTACACCTTC. Amino acids: CASRRGVVGYTF.

The chain has TRBV30 and TRBJ1-2, with TRBD1 matching over 8 bases. With V trimmed by 4 bases and J by 4 bases, 8 bases remained unmatched. This CDR3 has 14 amino acids. Germline CDR1 GTSNPN, CDR2 SVGIG (reference sequence). The CDR3 DNA reads TGTGCCTGGACCTCAGACAGGGGTTCCTATGGCTACACCTTC. Its protein is CAWTSDRGSYGYTF.

This rearrangement joins TRBV1 to TRBJ1-3; the listed D gene, TRBD1, was not tested against the DNA. TRBV1 is reported as a pseudogene. The CDR3 sequence is 17 residues long. This CDR3 reads CTSSQDLLTATRNTIYF. The DNA of the CDR3 is TGCACCAGCAGCCAAGATCTGTTAACAGCAACCCGAAACACCATATATTTT.

This clone was seen only once. J is TRBJ1-2 and V is TRBV6-5, with TRBD1 identical over 10 bases. The CDR3 loop spans 13 amino acids. V dropped 11 bases and J dropped 2; count of bases not matched to a gene: 5. The germline CDR1 and CDR2 sequences are MNHEY and SVGAGI. DNA of the CDR3: TGTGCCGCGGGGGACAGGGGAAACTATGGCTACACCTTC. Translating it yields CAAGDRGNYGYTF.

The table lists this clone with a count of one. CDR3 sequence reads: CATSRDRDRDGYTF. CDR3 DNA sequence: TGTGCCACCAGCAGAGACAGGGATCGCGATGGCTACACCTTC. V usage is TRBV15 and J usage is TRBJ1-2; possible D gene TRBD1, 5 bases. Trimming stripped 0 bases from V and 6 bases from J, with 11 bases between. The V gene's germline CDR1 is LNHNV and CDR2 YYDKDF (reference sequence). The CDR3 contains 14 residues.

The rearrangement uses TRBV28 and TRBJ1-4; possible D gene TRBD1, 6 bases. The CDR3 has 15 amino acids. CDR1 MDHEN and CDR2 SYDVKM come from the germline V gene. V dropped 5 bases and J dropped 4 bases, with 14 bases sitting between them. CDR3 coding DNA: TGTGCCAGCAGTCCACTGGACAGTTTTAATGAAAAACTGTTTTTT. As protein: CASSPLDSFNEKLFF. Combining the CDR3 with reference TRBV28 and TRBJ1-4 gives the whole variable domain DVKVTQSSRYLVKRTGEKVFLECVQDMDHENMFWYRQDPGLGLRLIYFSYDVKMKEKGDIPEGYSVSREKKERFSLILESASTNQTSMYLCASSPLDSFNEKLFFGSGTQLSVL.

The V call is TRBV27, the J call TRBJ2-1, with 14 bases lining up with TRBD2. This CDR3 contains 15 residues. V shed 4 bases and J 9 bases; nucleotides not matched to a gene: 5. CDR1 and CDR2 (germline): MNHEY, SMNVEV (reference sequence). CDR3 sequence reads: CASSSGTSGRAEQFF. DNA of the CDR3: TGTGCCAGCAGTTCAGGGACTAGCGGGAGAGCTGAGCAGTTCTTC.

V usage is TRBV5-6 and J usage is TRBJ2-3; D perhaps matches TRBD1 (6 bases). V lost 0 bases and J lost 3, with 11 bases in between. Germline-derived CDR1 and CDR2 are SGHDT and YYEEEE. The CDR3 spans 15 residues. The CDR3 loop is CASSLDRVRTDTQYF. CDR3 DNA: TGTGCCAGCAGCTTGGACAGGGTAAGGACAGATACGCAGTATTTT.

In DNA form, the CDR3 reads TGTGCCAGCTCCTCCGGGACAGGGGGTCAGCCCCAGCATTTT. Amino acid sequence: CASSSGTGGQPQHF. The V gene is TRBV18, the J gene TRBJ1-5, with 11 bases aligning to TRBD1. J gave up 6 bases and V 6 bases, and 4 bases lay outside the gene matches. Germline V gives CDR1 KGHSH, CDR2 LQKENI. CDR3 length equals 14 residues.

The chain employs TRBV10-1 and TRBJ1-5; no reliable D call. Germline lookup yields CDR1 WNHNN and CDR2 SYGVQD (reference sequence). The CDR3 is 12 residues long. V gave up 2 bases and J gave up 2 bases, with 1 base separating them. CDR3 protein: CASSEGNQPQHF. The DNA of the CDR3 is TGCGCCAGCAGTGAGGGCAATCAGCCCCAGCATTTT.

As regards this clone: Other DNA sequences from this sample encode an identical CDR3 as well. This chain uses TRBV6-1 with TRBJ2-7; D gene uncertain. CDR1 and CDR2 (germline): MNHNS, SASEGT. The germline V and J ends were trimmed by 4 bases and 4 bases, with 8 bases remaining between them. The CDR3 covers 12 residues. The CDR3 DNA follows: TGTGCCAGCAGTGGTCAAGGATACGAGCAGTACTTC. As protein: CASSGQGYEQYF.

J is TRBJ1-1 and V is TRBV7-2; a weak D match, TRBD1 (6 bases). V was cut by 6 bases and J by 3 bases, with 11 bases left in between. Germline V gene sequence: CDR1 SGHTA, CDR2 FQGNSA. The CDR3 sequence is 13 residues long. CDR3 bases: TGTGCCAGCAGTCTGGACAGCCACACTGAAGCTTTCTTT. Its translation: CASSLDSHTEAFF.

V is TRBV2 and J is TRBJ1-2; no clear D. The length of the CDR3 is 11 residues. Germline V gene data show CDR1 as SNHLY and CDR2 as FYNNEI. The V end lost 3 bases, the J end lost 7 bases, and 6 bases lay between the germline ends. The chain's CDR3 is CASSDRPGYTF. The CDR3 DNA follows: TGTGCCAGCAGTGACAGACCTGGCTACACCTTC.

The DNA for the CDR3 is TGTGCCAGCAGCTTAGGAACAGGGGTGTCCTACGAGCAGTACTTC. The encoded protein is CASSLGTGVSYEQYF. This chain joins TRBV5-4 and TRBJ2-7, with TRBD1 matching over 7 bases. The CDR3 covers 15 residues. CDR1 and CDR2 from the germline V gene are SGHNT and YYREEE (reference sequence). The V gene end was trimmed by 2 bases and the J gene end by 1 base; junction bases not matched to a gene: 6.

This chain joins TRBV29-1 and TRBJ2-2; the D is unclear. Deletions cut 4 bases from V and 4 bases from J, with 4 bases between. CDR3 size: 11 residues. CDR1 and CDR2 (germline): SQVTM, ANQGSEA. CDR3 protein: CSVASTGELFF. The CDR3 coding sequence is TGCAGCGTTGCGAGCACCGGGGAGCTGTTTTTT.

The J gene is TRBJ1-5, the V gene TRBV19; unclear D gene. CDR1 is LNHDA, CDR2 SQIVND, per germline (reference sequence). The CDR3 runs 14 residues. Trimming stripped 3 bases from V and 3 bases from J, with 9 bases between. The CDR3 bases are TGTGCCAGTAGTATTGACACTACCAATCAGCCCCAGCATTTT. It translates to CASSIDTTNQPQHF.

The chain has TRBV27 and TRBJ2-2; 10 bases are a match to TRBD2. The CDR3 consists of 17 residues. Trimming at V came to 3 bases and at J to 1 base, leaving 5 bases not matched to a gene. Germline V gene sequence: CDR1 MNHEY, CDR2 SMNVEV (reference sequence). The CDR3 loop reads CASSLVAGGMNTGELFF. The DNA for the CDR3 is TGTGCCAGCAGTTTGGTAGCGGGGGGAATGAACACCGGGGAGCTGTTTTTT.

This chain links TRBV6-4 with TRBJ2-7, with 8 bases fitting TRBD2. The CDR3 runs 17 residues. V was pared by 0 bases and J by 5 bases, with 12 bases of the junction left unmatched. Looked up from germline, CDR1 is MRHNA and CDR2 is SNTAGT. Written as DNA, the CDR3 is TGTGCCAGCAGTGACTCGAATGGAGCGGGAGTATTTGACGAGCAGTACTTC. Translated: CASSDSNGAGVFDEQYF.

A note on this clone: One end of the junction is discordant with germline, which a read error may explain. V is TRBV7-7 and J is TRBJ2-5; 8 bases match TRBD2. The CDR3 has 15 residues. Germline CDR1 and CDR2: SSHAT and FNYEAQ (reference sequence). CDR3 sequence (DNA): TGTGCTAGCAGCTCTACCCGTAGCGGGGCGGAGACCCAGTACTTC. This gives the protein CASSSTRSGAETQYF. The variable domain in full, with the rest retrieved from reference TRBV7-7 and TRBJ2-5, is GAGVSQSPRYKVTKRGQDVTLRCDPISSHATLYWYQQALGQGPEFLTYFNYEAQPDKSGLPSDRFSAERPEGSISTLTIQRTEQRDSAMYRCASSSTRSGAETQYFGPGTRLLVL.

CDR3 nucleotides: TGTGCCAGCAGTACCTCAGCAAGAGTAAACACTGAAGCTTTCTTT. Protein sequence: CASSTSARVNTEAFF. The V gene is TRBV6-1, the J gene TRBJ1-1; no reliable D call. Trimming stripped 5 bases from V and 2 bases from J, with 15 bases between. This CDR3 is 15 amino acids long. Looked up from germline, CDR1 is MNHNS and CDR2 is SASEGT.

V is TRBV6-5 and J is TRBJ2-2; D gene uncertain. Trimming pared 6 bases from V and 7 bases from J, leaving 9 bases between. In germline, CDR1 is MNHEY, CDR2 SVGAGI. This CDR3 contains 12 residues. CDR3 protein: CASSRQYGELFF. The DNA for the CDR3 is TGTGCCAGCAGCCGACAATACGGGGAGCTGTTTTTT.

The V call is TRBV29-1, the J call TRBJ2-7, with D perhaps matching TRBD2 (6 bases). The CDR3 consists of 16 residues. CDR1 SQVTM and CDR2 ANQGSEA come from the germline V gene. V was pared by 4 bases and J by 5 bases, with 24 bases between. CDR3 coding DNA: TGCAGCGTTGGATACAGGAGCGGGCTAGATATGGACGAGCAGTACTTC. Its protein product is CSVGYRSGLDMDEQYF.

The chain uses TRBV19 and TRBJ2-5; 10 bases line up with TRBD2. CDR1 is LNHDA, CDR2 SQIVND, per germline (reference sequence). The length of the CDR3 is 16 residues. Unmatched junction bases numbered 6, after V lost 5 bases and J lost 0 bases. The CDR3 here is CASSSRTSGDQETQYF. The CDR3 DNA reads TGTGCCAGTAGTTCCCGGACTAGCGGAGACCAAGAGACCCAGTACTTC.

This chain connects TRBV30 to TRBJ2-6, with a tentative D call TRBD1 (6 bases). The germline V gene encodes CDR1 GTSNPN and CDR2 SVGIG (reference sequence). Deletions cut 0 bases from V and 4 bases from J, with 13 bases between. This CDR3 comprises 16 residues. The CDR3 nucleotides read TGTGCCTGGAGTGTTAGGGCAGGGGCCGGGGCCAACGTCCTGACTTTC. It is translated as CAWSVRAGAGANVLTF.

The chain couples TRBV28 to TRBJ1-1; D is undetermined. Germline V CDR1 and CDR2: MDHEN, SYDVKM. This CDR3 spans 16 amino acids. V shed 2 bases and J shed 8 bases, with 21 bases lying between them. CDR3 in amino acids: CASSLTPEVYKKEAFF. CDR3 DNA: TGTGCCAGCAGTTTAACCCCCGAGGTATACAAGAAGGAAGCTTTCTTT. The full variable domain, with the rest looked up from reference TRBV28 and TRBJ1-1, is DVKVTQSSRYLVKRTGEKVFLECVQDMDHENMFWYRQDPGLGLRLIYFSYDVKMKEKGDIPEGYSVSREKKERFSLILESASTNQTSMYLCASSLTPEVYKKEAFFGQGTRLTVV.

The chain links TRBV9 to TRBJ1-3; no reliable D call. This CDR3 has 14 residues. The germline gives CDR1 SGDLS, CDR2 YYNGEE. Trimming removed 4 bases from V and 0 bases from J, with 8 bases in between. The CDR3 DNA is TGTGCCAGCAGCACCTTGGACTCTGGAAACACCATATATTTT. It translates to CASSTLDSGNTIYF.

Points on this clone: The sample has other DNA sequences that encode this CDR3 too. The rearrangement joins TRBV20-1 to TRBJ1-2, with a tentative D call TRBD1 (5 bases). The CDR3 length is 11 residues. V gave up 2 bases and J gave up 7 bases, with 8 bases separating them. CDR1 and CDR2 from the germline V gene are DFQATT and SNEGSKA (reference sequence). CDR3 protein: CSARQGSGYTF. The CDR3 DNA reads TGCAGTGCTAGACAGGGCTCTGGCTACACCTTC.

This clone was observed a single time. The CDR3 DNA sequence: TGTGCCTGGAGTAGGGGACTAGCGGGGGGGTCAGATACGCAGTATTTT. This translates into CAWSRGLAGGSDTQYF. The chain uses TRBV30 and TRBJ2-3; TRBD2 agrees at 16 bases. From germline, CDR1 is GTSNPN and CDR2 SVGIG (reference sequence). The CDR3 is 16 residues long. After removal of 2 bases from V and 4 bases from J, the junction contained 3 bases not matched to a gene.

This rearrangement joins TRBV5-4 to TRBJ2-1, with D possibly being TRBD2 (5 bases). Germline assignment: CDR1 SGHNT and CDR2 YYREEE (reference sequence). This CDR3 region has 13 residues. V lost 4 bases and J 6 bases, leaving 11 bases between the germline ends. CDR3 loop: CASSLAGGNEQFF. The CDR3 DNA follows: TGTGCCAGCAGCCTGGCTGGAGGCAATGAGCAGTTCTTC.